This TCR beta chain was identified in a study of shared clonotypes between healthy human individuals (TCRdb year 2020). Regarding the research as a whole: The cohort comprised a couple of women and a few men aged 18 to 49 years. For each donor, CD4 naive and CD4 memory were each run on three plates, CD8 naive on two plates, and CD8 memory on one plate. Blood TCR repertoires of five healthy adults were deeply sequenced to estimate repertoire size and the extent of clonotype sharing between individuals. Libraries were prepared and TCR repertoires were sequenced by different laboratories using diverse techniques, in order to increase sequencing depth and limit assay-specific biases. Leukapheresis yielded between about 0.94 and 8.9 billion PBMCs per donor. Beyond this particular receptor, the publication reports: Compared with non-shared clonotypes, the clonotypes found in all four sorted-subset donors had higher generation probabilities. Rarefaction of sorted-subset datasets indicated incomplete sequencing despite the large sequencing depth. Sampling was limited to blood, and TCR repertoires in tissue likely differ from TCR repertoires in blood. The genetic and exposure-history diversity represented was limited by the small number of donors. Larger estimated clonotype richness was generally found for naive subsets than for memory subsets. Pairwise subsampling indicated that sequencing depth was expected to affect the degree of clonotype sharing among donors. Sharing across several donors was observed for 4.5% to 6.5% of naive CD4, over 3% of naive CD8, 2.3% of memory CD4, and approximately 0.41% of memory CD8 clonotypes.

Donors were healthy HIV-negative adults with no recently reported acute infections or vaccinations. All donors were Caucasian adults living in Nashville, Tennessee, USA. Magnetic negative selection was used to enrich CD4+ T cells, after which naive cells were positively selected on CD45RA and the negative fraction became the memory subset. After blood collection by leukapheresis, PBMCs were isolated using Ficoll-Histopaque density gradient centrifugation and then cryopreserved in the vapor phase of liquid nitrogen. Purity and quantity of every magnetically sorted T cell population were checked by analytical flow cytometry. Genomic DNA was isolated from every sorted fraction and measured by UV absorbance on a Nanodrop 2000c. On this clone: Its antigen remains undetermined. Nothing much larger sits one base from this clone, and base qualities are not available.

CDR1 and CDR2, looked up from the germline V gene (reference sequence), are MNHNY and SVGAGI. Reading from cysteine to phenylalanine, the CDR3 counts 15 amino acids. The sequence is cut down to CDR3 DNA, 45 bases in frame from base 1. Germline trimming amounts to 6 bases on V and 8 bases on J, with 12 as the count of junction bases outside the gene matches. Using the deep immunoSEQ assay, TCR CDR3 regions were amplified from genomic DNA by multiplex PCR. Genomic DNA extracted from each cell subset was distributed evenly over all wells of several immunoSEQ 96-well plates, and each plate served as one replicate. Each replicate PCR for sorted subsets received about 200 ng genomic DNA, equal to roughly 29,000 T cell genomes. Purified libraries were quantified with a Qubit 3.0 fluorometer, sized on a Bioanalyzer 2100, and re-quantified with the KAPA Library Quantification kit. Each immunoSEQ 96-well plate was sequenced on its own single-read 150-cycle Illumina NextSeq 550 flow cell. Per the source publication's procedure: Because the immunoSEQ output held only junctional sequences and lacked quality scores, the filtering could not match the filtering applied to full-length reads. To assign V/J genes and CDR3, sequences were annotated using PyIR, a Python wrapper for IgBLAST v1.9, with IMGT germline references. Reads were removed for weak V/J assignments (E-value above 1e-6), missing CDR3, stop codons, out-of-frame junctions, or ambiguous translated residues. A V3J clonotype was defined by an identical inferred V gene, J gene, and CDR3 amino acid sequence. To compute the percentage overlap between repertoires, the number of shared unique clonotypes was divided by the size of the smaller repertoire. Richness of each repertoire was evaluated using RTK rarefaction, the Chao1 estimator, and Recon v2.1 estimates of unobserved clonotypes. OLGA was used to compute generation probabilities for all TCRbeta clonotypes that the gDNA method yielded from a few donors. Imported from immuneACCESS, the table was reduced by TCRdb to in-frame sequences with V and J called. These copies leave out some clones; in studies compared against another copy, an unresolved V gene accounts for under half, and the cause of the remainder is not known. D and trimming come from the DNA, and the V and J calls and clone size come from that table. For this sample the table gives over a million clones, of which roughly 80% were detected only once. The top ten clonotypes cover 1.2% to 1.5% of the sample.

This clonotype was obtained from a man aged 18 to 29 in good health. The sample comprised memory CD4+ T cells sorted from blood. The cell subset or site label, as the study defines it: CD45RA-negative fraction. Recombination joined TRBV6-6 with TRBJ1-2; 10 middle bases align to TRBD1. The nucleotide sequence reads TGTGCCAGCAGCCGTATGGACAGGGGGGTTCTCGGCTACACCTTC. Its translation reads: CASSRMDRGVLGYTF.